The T cell receptor beta chain described here comes from a study of T cells in localized non-small cell lung cancer. Overall study findings and caveats: Among the tissues sampled, uninvolved adjacent lung had the highest T cell clonality, above tumor. Detection in adjacent lung was observed for a median around 59 of the top 100 tumor clones. Without multi-region sequencing, intratumor heterogeneity could not be excluded. Higher adjacent-lung clonality was associated with shorter survival.

Here immunoSEQ multiplex PCR was the method, and the copy in TCRdb shows in-frame clones only, minus some. The data contain some 30,000 clones, 80% to 90% of them singletons. This clone appeared once. The antigen is unknown. The germline V gene has CDR1 MNHNY and CDR2 SVGAGI (reference sequence). The CDR3 is made up of 15 amino acids. Trimming pared 0 bases from V and 10 bases from J, leaving 13 bases between. This TCR derives from a male donor aged 60 or over with stage III lung adenocarcinoma. This specimen consisted of peripheral blood, obtained before any cancer treatment. This chain connects TRBV6-6 to TRBJ1-6, with D perhaps matching TRBD1 (5 bases). This chain's CDR3 is CASSYSGGLRSPLHF. The DNA for the CDR3 is TGTGCCAGCAGTTACTCGGGGGGACTAAGGTCACCCCTCCACTTT.